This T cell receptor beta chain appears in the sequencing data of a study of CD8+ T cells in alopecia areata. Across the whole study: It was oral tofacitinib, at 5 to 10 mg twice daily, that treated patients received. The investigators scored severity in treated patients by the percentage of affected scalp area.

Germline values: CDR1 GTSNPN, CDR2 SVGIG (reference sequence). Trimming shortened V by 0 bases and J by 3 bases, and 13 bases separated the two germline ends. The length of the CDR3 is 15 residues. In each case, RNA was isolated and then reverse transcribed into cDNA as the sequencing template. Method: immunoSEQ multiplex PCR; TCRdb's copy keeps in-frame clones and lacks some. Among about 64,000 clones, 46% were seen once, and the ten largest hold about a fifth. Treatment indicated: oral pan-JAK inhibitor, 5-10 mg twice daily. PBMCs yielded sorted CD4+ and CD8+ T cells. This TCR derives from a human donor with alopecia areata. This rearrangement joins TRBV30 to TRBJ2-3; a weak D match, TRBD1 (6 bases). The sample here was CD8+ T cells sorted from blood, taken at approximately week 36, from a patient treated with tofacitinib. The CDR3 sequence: CAWSVEAGVTDTQYF. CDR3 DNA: TGTGCCTGGAGTGTAGAGGCAGGGGTAACAGATACGCAGTATTTT.